Listed below are T cell receptor beta chains from one sample, sequenced in a study of T cells in Graves' hyperthyroidism and ophthalmopathy. TCRdb called the multiplex PCR reads again in MiXCR, with one record for every CDR3 protein. The top ten hold around 11% of the sample, which has hundreds of thousands of distinct CDR3 sequences, around a quarter seen once. Sequenced input: blood. The receptors here all came from a woman in her twenties or thirties with Graves' ophthalmopathy. CDR3s include the opening cysteine and the closing phenylalanine or tryptophan. The D gene is left open where the match is weak. Size is omitted from some rows. Given values are once, few, many or a class for expanded clones.

clone_size	d_call	v_call	j_call	cdr3_aa	cdr3_nt
NA	NA	TRBV18	TRBJ2-2	CASSTKTARELFF	TGTGCCAGCTCAACCAAGACAGCCCGGGAGCTGTTTTTT
once	TRBD1	TRBV5-1	TRBJ2-7	CASSVTGTGSSYEQYF	TGCGCCAGCAGCGTTACCGGGACAGGGAGCTCCTACGAGCAGTACTTC
many	NA	TRBV20-1	TRBJ2-6	CSASAQGVPGANVLTF	TGCAGTGCTAGCGCGCAGGGCGTCCCTGGGGCCAACGTCCTGACTTTC
many	TRBD1	TRBV11-1	TRBJ1-2	CASSAGQGYYGYTF	TGTGCCAGCAGCGCCGGACAGGGCTACTATGGCTACACCTTC
many	TRBD2	TRBV2	TRBJ2-5	CASSELAGDSETQYF	TGTGCCAGCAGCGAACTAGCGGGGGATTCGGAGACCCAGTACTTC
few	TRBD1	TRBV6-1	TRBJ1-1	CASSKTGTGTEAFF	TGTGCCAGCAGTAAGACAGGGACGGGCACTGAAGCTTTCTTT
many	TRBD2	TRBV6-5	TRBJ2-2	CASTGGAAPNTGELFF	TGTGCCAGTACCGGGGGGGCAGCGCCGAACACCGGGGAGCTGTTTTTT
many	TRBD1	TRBV6-2/TRBV6-3	TRBJ1-3	CASTPSLVGTGSSGNTIYF	TGTGCCAGCACCCCGTCCCTTGTGGGGACAGGGAGCTCTGGAAACACCATATATTTT
many	TRBD1	TRBV20-1	TRBJ2-5	CSADRGQQETQYF	TGCAGTGCTGATCGGGGACAGCAAGAGACCCAGTACTTC
many	NA	TRBV5-6	TRBJ1-6	CASSLAGDSPLHF	TGTGCCAGCAGCTTGGCAGGGGACTCACCCCTCCACTTT
many	NA	TRBV7-2	TRBJ1-5	CASSSRPISNQPQHF	TGTGCCAGCAGCTCTCGACCTATTAGCAATCAGCCCCAGCATTTT
many	NA	TRBV5-5	TRBJ2-2	CASSVTGMLGTGELFF	TGTGCCAGCAGCGTTACGGGGATGTTAGGCACCGGGGAGCTGTTTTTT
NA	NA	TRBV2	TRBJ1-2	CASSLQELSPTMYTF	TGTGCCAGCAGTCTTCAAGAGTTGAGTCCGACTATGTACACCTTC
many	NA	TRBV5-1	TRBJ2-7	CASSLGPTEQYF	TGCGCCAGCAGCTTGGGGCCGACCGAGCAGTACTTC
once	NA	TRBV11-2	TRBJ2-5	CASSLSQLWDQETQYF	TGTGCCAGCAGCTTATCGCAACTTTGGGACCAAGAGACCCAGTACTTC
few	NA	TRBV5-1	TRBJ2-5	CASSLYSGVETQYF	TGCGCCAGCAGCTTGTATTCGGGGGTGGAGACCCAGTACTTC
few	NA	TRBV25-1	TRBJ1-2	CASSALREGYTF	TGTGCCAGCAGTGCCCTCAGGGAGGGCTACACCTTC
once	TRBD1	TRBV3-1	TRBJ1-1	CASSPRGGLGTEAFF	TGTGCCAGCAGCCCCAGGGGGGGGCTGGGCACTGAAGCTTTCTTT
NA	TRBD2	TRBV12-3/TRBV12-4	TRBJ2-5	CASSFRLSGGLAETQYF	TGTGCCAGCAGTTTCCGGCTCAGCGGGGGGTTGGCGGAGACCCAGTACTTC
few	NA	TRBV6-2/TRBV6-3	TRBJ2-2	CASSYGGAKGTGELFF	TGTGCCAGCAGTTACGGGGGAGCCAAGGGCACCGGGGAGCTGTTTTTT
few	NA	TRBV12-3/TRBV12-4	TRBJ1-1	CASSLHPHGSTEAFF	TGTGCCAGCAGCTTACATCCCCATGGGTCCACTGAAGCTTTCTTT
many	NA	TRBV7-9	TRBJ2-2	CASSYTGFGELFF	TGTGCCAGCAGCTACACAGGGTTCGGGGAGCTGTTTTTT
NA	NA	TRBV7-8	TRBJ2-5	CASTLGGKFQETQYF	TGTGCCAGCACCCTAGGGGGGAAATTCCAAGAGACCCAGTACTTC
many	TRBD2	TRBV27	TRBJ2-7	CASSALAGLAESYEQYF	TGTGCCAGCAGCGCCCTCGCGGGACTAGCGGAAAGCTACGAGCAGTACTTC
NA	TRBD1	TRBV5-5	TRBJ1-2	CASSLQGAEGYGYTF	TGTGCCAGCAGCCTACAGGGGGCGGAAGGCTATGGCTACACCTTC
few	NA	TRBV7-2	TRBJ2-5	CASSLGSDLRLETQYF	TGTGCCAGCAGCTTAGGGTCGGACTTAAGGTTGGAGACCCAGTACTTC
few	NA	TRBV30	TRBJ1-3	CAWRHTGGNTIYF	TGTGCCTGGAGACATACAGGGGGAAACACCATATATTTT
many	TRBD1	TRBV6-2/TRBV6-3	TRBJ2-2	CASLQGAGTGELFF	TGTGCCAGCCTACAGGGGGCAGGAACCGGGGAGCTGTTTTTT
many	NA	TRBV9	TRBJ1-1	CASNPRGAGEAFF	TGTGCCAGCAACCCCCGGGGGGCGGGTGAAGCTTTCTTT
few	NA	TRBV18	TRBJ1-2	CASSPYPVNYGYTF	TGTGCCAGCTCACCATATCCAGTAAACTATGGCTACACCTTC
few	NA	TRBV9	TRBJ2-2	CASSVSGRGELFF	TGTGCCAGCAGCGTGTCGGGCCGCGGGGAGCTGTTTTTT
many	NA	TRBV12-3/TRBV12-4	TRBJ1-1	CASSPIDRNTEAFF	TGTGCCAGCAGTCCGATTGACAGGAACACTGAAGCTTTCTTT
NA	NA	TRBV9	TRBJ1-2	CASSDGSLEGYTF	TGTGCCAGCAGCGACGGGTCTCTGGAGGGCTACACCTTC
NA	TRBD2	TRBV6-1	TRBJ2-2	CASSGGTSGIPYTGELFF	TGTGCCAGCAGTGGGGGGACTAGCGGGATACCGTACACCGGGGAGCTGTTTTTT
many	NA	TRBV7-3	TRBJ2-5	CASSRDFQETQYF	TGTGCCAGCAGCCGGGACTTTCAAGAGACCCAGTACTTC
many	TRBD1	TRBV19	TRBJ1-5	CASSKSDRGLVQPQHF	TGTGCCAGTAGTAAGTCCGACAGGGGGCTGGTTCAGCCCCAGCATTTT
many	TRBD2	TRBV12-3/TRBV12-4	TRBJ2-7	CASSFTFGLAGGSYEQYF	TGTGCCAGCAGCTTCACCTTCGGACTAGCGGGGGGATCTTACGAGCAGTACTTC
NA	NA	TRBV30	TRBJ1-1	CAWGEDEAFF	TGTGCCTGGGGGGAAGATGAAGCTTTCTTT
few	NA	TRBV29-1	TRBJ1-1	CSVDPVGGPEAFF	TGCAGCGTTGATCCCGTGGGGGGTCCTGAAGCTTTCTTT
few	TRBD1	TRBV19	TRBJ1-1	CASKGGARAFF	TGTGCCAGTAAAGGGGGCGCAAGGGCTTTCTTT
few	NA	TRBV4-1	TRBJ2-5	CASSQILSQETQYF	TGCGCCAGCAGCCAAATCCTAAGCCAAGAGACCCAGTACTTC
NA	NA	TRBV10-1	TRBJ2-7	CASSLMPSSYEQYF	TGCGCCAGCAGTCTAATGCCGAGCTCCTACGAGCAGTACTTC
many	TRBD1	TRBV5-1	TRBJ2-7	CASSLEGQSAYEQYF	TGCGCCAGCAGCTTGGAGGGACAGAGTGCCTACGAGCAGTACTTC
many	TRBD1	TRBV28	TRBJ1-5	CASRFRDRAFQPQHF	TGTGCCAGCAGGTTCCGGGACAGGGCGTTTCAGCCCCAGCATTTT
few	NA	TRBV30	TRBJ2-5	CAWSPRETQYF	TGTGCCTGGAGCCCGAGGGAGACCCAGTACTTC
NA	TRBD1	TRBV6-5	TRBJ2-7	CASSYVGTGGKYEQYF	TGTGCCAGCAGTTACGTCGGGACAGGGGGGAAGTACGAGCAGTACTTC
NA	TRBD1	TRBV11-2	TRBJ2-7	CASSPQGWVYEQYF	TGTGCCAGCAGCCCACAGGGGTGGGTCTACGAGCAGTACTTC
NA	NA	TRBV20-1	TRBJ1-2	CSAKDGRGYYGYTF	TGCAGTGCTAAAGACGGCCGGGGGTACTATGGCTACACCTTC
many	TRBD1	TRBV27	TRBJ2-7	CASSFYRGQGGHEQYF	TGTGCCAGCAGTTTCTATCGGGGACAGGGGGGGCACGAGCAGTACTTC
many	NA	TRBV6-1	TRBJ2-7	CASSDARDRSYEQYF	TGTGCCAGCAGTGACGCAAGGGATCGCTCCTACGAGCAGTACTTC
many	TRBD1	TRBV25-1	TRBJ1-3	CASSTGTGASGNTIYF	TGTGCCAGCAGCACCGGGACAGGGGCTTCTGGAAACACCATATATTTT
many	TRBD1	TRBV19	TRBJ2-7	CASSMRQGGPYEQYF	TGTGCCAGTAGTATGAGACAGGGCGGCCCCTACGAGCAGTACTTC
few	NA	TRBV12-3/TRBV12-4	TRBJ2-7	CASSLKGPTSEQYF	TGTGCCAGCAGTTTAAAGGGACCAACCTCCGAGCAGTACTTC
NA	TRBD1	TRBV6-2/TRBV6-3	TRBJ2-5	CASRVRDRGGGPYQETQYF	TGTGCCAGCAGGGTCCGGGACAGGGGCGGGGGACCGTACCAAGAGACCCAGTACTTC
NA	NA	TRBV7-6	TRBJ1-2	CASCSRDGYGYTF	TGTGCCAGCTGCTCCCGGGACGGTTATGGCTACACCTTC
many	NA	TRBV12-3/TRBV12-4	TRBJ2-5	CASSLETPGTQYF	TGTGCCAGCAGTTTGGAGACTCCTGGGACCCAGTACTTC
NA	NA	TRBV29-1	TRBJ2-7	CSVVGWKVHGDAYDQYF	TGCAGCGTTGTCGGTTGGAAGGTTCACGGCGACGCCTACGATCAGTACTTC
NA	NA	TRBV20-1	TRBJ2-5	CSAFDGAFQETQYF	TGCAGTGCCTTCGATGGGGCTTTCCAAGAGACCCAGTACTTC